Reported below is one TCR beta chain. Antigen unknown. The record originates from a study of T-cell memory formation after mild COVID-19. Each CDR3 protein gets one entry after TCRdb re-called the 5' RACE reads with MiXCR. This sample yields 190,000 or so distinct CDR3 sequences, of which about 21% are seen a single time; under 25% belongs to the top ten. Germline V gene data show CDR1 as MNHEY and CDR2 as SMNVEV (reference sequence). The CDR3 is made up of 11 amino acids. Trimming left V 10 bases short and J 5 bases short, with 12 bases between. The study, taken as a whole, reports: Clones that contracted from day 15 to 85 had balanced CD4/CD8; later expanders were CD4+ biased.

The gene calls are TRBV27 and TRBJ2-7, with D tentatively TRBD1 (6 bases). This clonotype was obtained from an adult woman who had mild COVID-19 (a few samples of this study predate the infection). Cell type and time point are not known. The sample was PBMCs or a T cell subset sorted from them (not recorded which). CDR3: CAIQGLNEQYF. The CDR3 DNA reads as TGTGCCATCCAGGGGCTCAACGAGCAGTACTTC.